Listed here are 18 T cell receptor beta chains from one sample, sequenced in a study of blood T cell repertoires in COVID-19. The repertoire was sequenced with immunoSEQ multiplex PCR; TCRdb's copy has only in-frame clones and lacks some. Of fewer than 250,000 clones in the sample, 83% are singletons; the top ten hold 3% to 4%. Sequenced sample: PBMCs or T cells enriched from blood (not recorded which). These receptors originate from a woman aged 40 to 55 who had been exposed to COVID-19.

This clone has just one count. The chain couples TRBV4-2 to TRBJ2-5; 7 bases fit TRBD1. Germline V gene lookup returns CDR1 LGHNA and CDR2 YNFKEQ. V was pared by 4 bases and J by 5 bases, with 10 bases of the junction left unmatched. The CDR3 is 15 residues long. CDR3 region: CASSRERGRVETQYF. The CDR3 DNA is TGTGCCAGCAGCCGGGAGAGGGGGCGGGTGGAGACCCAGTACTTC.

The chain recombines TRBV28 with TRBJ1-1; D is uncertain. This CDR3 comprises 14 residues. The V and J ends lost 7 bases and 11 bases respectively, with 23 bases between them. The germline V gene has CDR1 MDHEN and CDR2 SYDVKM. CDR3 protein: CASIGLGASWLAFF. CDR3 bases: TGTGCCAGCATTGGGCTCGGTGCGAGCTGGCTGGCTTTCTTT.

J is TRBJ1-3 and V is TRBV11-2; 8 positions agree with TRBD1. Germline trimming cut 5 bases from V and 4 bases from J; bases unmatched to any gene: 7. This CDR3 has 15 amino acids. CDR1 SGHAT and CDR2 FQNNGV come from the germline V gene. This CDR3 is CASSHIGTGGNTIYF. CDR3 in DNA: TGTGCCAGCAGCCATATCGGGACAGGCGGAAACACCATATATTTT.

This clone was seen more than once but under ten times. The chain recombines TRBV19 with TRBJ1-2, with a tentative D call TRBD1 (6 bases). Trimming removed 1 base at V and 4 bases at J, with 16 bases between. The CDR3 loop spans 16 amino acids. The germline gives CDR1 LNHDA, CDR2 SQIVND (reference sequence). This CDR3 is CASSIGDRGTTYGYTF. As DNA, the CDR3 is TGTGCCAGTAGTATAGGGGATAGGGGGACAACCTATGGCTACACCTTC.

The chain recombines TRBV6-5 with TRBJ2-7, with D maybe TRBD1 (5 bases). Trimming left V 2 bases short and J 2 bases short, with 13 bases between. The germline CDR1 and CDR2 sequences are MNHEY and SVGAGI. The CDR3 runs 15 residues. In nucleotides, the CDR3 is TGTGCCAGCAGTTACAAGGGGCTATCCCCCTACGAGCAGTACTTC. Protein: CASSYKGLSPYEQYF.

The genes are TRBV24-1 and TRBJ2-1; 13 bases are shared with TRBD2. CDR1 is KGHDR and CDR2 is SFDVKD in the germline V gene. The CDR3 is 15 amino acids. Losses at the gene ends were 5 bases for V and 8 bases for J; bases not matched to a gene: 5. For the CDR3, the DNA is TGTGCCACCAGTGTCGGGACTAGCGGGGAAGATGAGCAGTTCTTC. Amino acid sequence: CATSVGTSGEDEQFF.

The chain uses TRBV4-1 and TRBJ2-7; the D gene is possibly TRBD1 (6 bases). The CDR3 length is 15 residues. The germline V gene encodes CDR1 MGHRA and CDR2 YSYEKL. Trimming shortened V by 5 bases and J by 4 bases, and 18 bases separated the two germline ends. For the CDR3, the DNA is TGCGCCAGCAGCTCTCTACCGGGACAATCGTACGAGCAGTACTTC. This encodes CASSSLPGQSYEQYF.

V and J are TRBV9 and TRBJ2-3; 11 nucleotides align to TRBD2. This CDR3 has 17 amino acids. J gave up 5 bases and V 0 bases, and 8 bases lay outside the gene matches. Per germline, CDR1 SGDLS and CDR2 YYNGEE. As DNA, the CDR3 is TGTGCCAGCAGCGTAGAGTCTAGCGGGGGGCCCATAGATACGCAGTATTTT. Amino acids: CASSVESSGGPIDTQYF.

This clone was found once. The chain employs TRBV10-2 and TRBJ1-1, with 7 bases identical to TRBD1. CDR1 WSHSY and CDR2 SAAADI come from the germline V gene. The CDR3 sequence is 14 residues long. With V trimmed by 2 bases and J by 10 bases, 10 bases remained unmatched. The CDR3 nucleotides read TGCGCCAGCAGTGAGAGTCCGGGACAGCCTTCAGCTTTCTTT. It yields the protein CASSESPGQPSAFF.

The V call is TRBV5-5, the J call TRBJ2-2; TRBD1 might be the D (6 bases). This CDR3 is built from 16 residues. Germline V CDR1 and CDR2: SGHKS, YYEKEE (reference sequence). Trimming shortened V by 2 bases and J by 2 bases, and 13 bases separated the two germline ends. CDR3 residues: CASSFFWDTNTGELFF. The CDR3 DNA reads TGTGCCAGCAGCTTTTTTTGGGACACCAACACCGGGGAGCTGTTTTTT. The full variable domain, rest sourced from reference TRBV5-5 and TRBJ2-2, is DAGVTQSPTHLIKTRGQQVTLRCSPISGHKSVSWYQQVLGQGPQFIFQYYEKEERGRGNFPDRFSARQFPNYSSELNVNALLLGDSALYLCASSFFWDTNTGELFFGEGSRLTVL.

The chain combines TRBV7-6 with TRBJ2-1; 10 nucleotides agree with TRBD2. CDR1 is SGHVS and CDR2 is FNYEAQ in the germline V gene. V gave up 0 bases and J gave up 5 bases; unmatched junction bases: 4. The CDR3 contains 16 residues. The CDR3 DNA reads as TGTGCCAGCAGCTTAGCCCTAGCGGGGGCGAACAATGAGCAGTTCTTC. Protein: CASSLALAGANNEQFF.

The chain employs TRBV3-1 (or the pseudogene TRBV3-2) and TRBJ1-3; D is unresolved. There are 15 residues in the CDR3. Germline V gene lookup returns CDR1 LGHDT and CDR2 YNNKEL (reference sequence). V was trimmed by 5 bases and J by 0 bases, leaving 11 bases between them. The CDR3 here is CASSFRRSSGNTIYF. The DNA of the CDR3 is TGTGCCAGCAGCTTCCGACGGAGCTCTGGAAACACCATATATTTT.

On this clone: The junction does not match germline at one end; this may be a read error. The gene calls are TRBV15 and TRBJ2-7; possible D gene TRBD1, 6 bases. The germline CDR1 and CDR2 sequences are LNHNV and YYDKDF (reference sequence). There are 13 residues in the CDR3. CDR3 loop: CATSRPNRDEEYF. The CDR3 coding sequence is TGTGCCACCAGCAGACCAAACAGGGACGAGGAGTACTTC.

About this clone itself: A much larger clone differs by one base, so this may be a read error. This chain uses TRBV5-1 with TRBJ2-3; 8 bases agree with TRBD1. From germline, CDR1 is SGHRS and CDR2 YFSETQ. The CDR3 runs 15 residues. V gave up 0 bases and J gave up 2 bases; unmatched junction bases: 2. This CDR3 reads CASSLGTGTTDTQYF. CDR3 in DNA: TGCGCCAGCAGCTTGGGGACAGGGACCACAGATACGCAGTATTTT.

The CDR3 loop reads CASGARTGAVGELFF. DNA for the CDR3: TGTGCCAGCGGGGCCCGGACAGGGGCTGTCGGGGAGCTGTTTTTT. The chain is built from TRBV6-5 and TRBJ2-2; TRBD1 aligns across 9 bases. The J segment lost 7 bases and the V segment lost 8 bases, leaving 11 bases of the junction unmatched. This CDR3 spans 15 amino acids. Per the germline V gene, CDR1 is MNHEY and CDR2 is SVGAGI.

The chain has TRBV7-8 and TRBJ2-1, with a tentative D call TRBD2 (5 bases). CDR1 SGHVS and CDR2 FQNEAQ come from the germline V gene. The CDR3 covers 15 residues. With 0 bases removed from V and 0 bases from J, the gap between germline ends came to 6 bases. This CDR3 reads CASSLAAGSYNEQFF. The CDR3 DNA reads TGTGCCAGCAGCTTAGCGGCGGGCTCCTACAATGAGCAGTTCTTC. Full variable domain (remainder filled in from reference TRBV7-8 and TRBJ2-1): GAGVSQSPRYKVAKRGQDVALRCDPISGHVSLFWYQQALGQGPEFLTYFQNEAQLDKSGLPSDRFFAERPEGSVSTLKIQRTQQEDSAVYLCASSLAAGSYNEQFFGPGTRLTVL.

J is TRBJ1-4 and V is TRBV15, with D possibly TRBD1 on 5 matching bases. V lost 0 bases and J lost 4, with 12 bases in between. CDR3 length equals 16 residues. Looked up from germline, CDR1 is LNHNV and CDR2 is YYDKDF (reference sequence). CDR3 amino acids: CATSRDPTAYNEKLFF. In DNA form, the CDR3 reads TGTGCCACCAGCAGAGATCCGACAGCCTATAATGAAAAACTGTTTTTT. Full variable domain (outside the CDR3, taken from reference TRBV15 and TRBJ1-4): DAMVIQNPRYQVTQFGKPVTLSCSQTLNHNVMYWYQQKSSQAPKLLFHYYDKDFNNEADTPDNFQSRRPNTSFCFLDIRSPGLGDTAMYLCATSRDPTAYNEKLFFGSGTQLSVL.

This chain joins TRBV27 and TRBJ1-6; 8 bases are a match to TRBD1. V trimming: 5 bases; J trimming: 7 bases; junction bases outside the gene matches: 4. CDR1 is MNHEY and CDR2 is SMNVEV in the germline V gene (reference sequence). This CDR3 spans 14 amino acids. The CDR3 sequence: CASSGTGWNSPLHF. CDR3 sequence (DNA): TGTGCCAGCAGTGGGACAGGCTGGAATTCACCCCTCCACTTT.